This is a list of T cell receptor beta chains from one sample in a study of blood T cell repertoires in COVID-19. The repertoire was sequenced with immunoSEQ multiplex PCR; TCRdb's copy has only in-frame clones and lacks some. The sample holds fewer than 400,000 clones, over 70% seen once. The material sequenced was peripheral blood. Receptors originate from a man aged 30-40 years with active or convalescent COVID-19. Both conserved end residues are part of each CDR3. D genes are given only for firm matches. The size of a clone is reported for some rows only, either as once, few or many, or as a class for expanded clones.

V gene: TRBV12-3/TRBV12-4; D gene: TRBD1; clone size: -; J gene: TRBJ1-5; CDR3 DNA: TGTGCCAGCAGTAGGGACAGGGATCAGCCCCAGCATTTT; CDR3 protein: CASSRDRDQPQHF
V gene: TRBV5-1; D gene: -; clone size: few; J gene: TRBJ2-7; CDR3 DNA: TGCGCCAGCAGCTTGTACAGGGAGGGCGAGCAGTACTTC; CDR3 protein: CASSLYREGEQYF
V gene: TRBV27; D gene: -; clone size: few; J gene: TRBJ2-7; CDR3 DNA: TGTGCCAGCAGTTTAAGAGGATATGACTACGAGCAGTACTTC; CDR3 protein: CASSLRGYDYEQYF
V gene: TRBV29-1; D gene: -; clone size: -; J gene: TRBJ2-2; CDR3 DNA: TGCAGCGGTTCCAGGTCTGCGAACACCGGGGAGCTGTTTTTT; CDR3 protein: CSGSRSANTGELFF
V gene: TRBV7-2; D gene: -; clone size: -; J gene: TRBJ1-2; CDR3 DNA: TGTGCCAGCAGCCCCAGAGGGGGTTGGGTTAATGGCTACACCTTC; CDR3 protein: CASSPRGGWVNGYTF
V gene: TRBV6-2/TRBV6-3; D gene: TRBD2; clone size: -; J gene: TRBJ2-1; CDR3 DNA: TGTGCCAGCAGTTCTGAGCGGGAGCATAATGAGCAGTTCTTC; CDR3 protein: CASSSEREHNEQFF
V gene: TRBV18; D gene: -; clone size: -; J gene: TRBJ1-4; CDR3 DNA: TGTGCCAGCTCCAACAGCGGCTATAATGAAAAACTGTTTTTT; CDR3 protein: CASSNSGYNEKLFF
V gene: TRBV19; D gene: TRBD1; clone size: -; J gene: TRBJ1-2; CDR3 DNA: TGTGCCAGTAGGGCAACAGGGGGCTATGGCTACACCTTC; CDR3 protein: CASRATGGYGYTF
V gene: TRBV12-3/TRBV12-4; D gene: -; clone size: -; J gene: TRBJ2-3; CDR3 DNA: TGTGCCAGCAGTTTTGGGGCGACAGATACGCAGTATTTT; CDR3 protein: CASSFGATDTQYF
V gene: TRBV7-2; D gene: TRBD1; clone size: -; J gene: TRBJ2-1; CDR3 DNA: TGTGCCAGCAGCTTAACAGGGGACTCCTACAATGAGCAGTTCTTC; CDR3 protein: CASSLTGDSYNEQFF
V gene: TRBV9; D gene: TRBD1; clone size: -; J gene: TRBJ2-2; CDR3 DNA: TGTGCCAGCAGCCCTACCACAGGGGTACTGGGGGGGGAGCTGTTTTTT; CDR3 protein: CASSPTTGVLGGELFF
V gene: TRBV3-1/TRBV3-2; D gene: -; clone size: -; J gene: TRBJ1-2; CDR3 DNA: TGTGCCAGCAGCCACTACGGGACATTTCAAGGCTACACCTTC; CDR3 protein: CASSHYGTFQGYTF
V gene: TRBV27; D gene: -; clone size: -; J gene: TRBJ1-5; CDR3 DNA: TGTGCCAGCAGTTTATCGCGAATTCAAAATCAGCCCCAGCATTTT; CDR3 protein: CASSLSRIQNQPQHF
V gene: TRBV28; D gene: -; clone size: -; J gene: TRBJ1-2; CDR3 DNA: TGTGCCAGCAATACAGGGATCCAAAGCTACACCTTC; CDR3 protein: CASNTGIQSYTF
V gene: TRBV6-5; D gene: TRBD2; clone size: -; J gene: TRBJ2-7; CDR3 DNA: TGTGCCAGCAGCAGGACTAGCGGGAGCCAGCAGTACTTC; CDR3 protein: CASSRTSGSQQYF
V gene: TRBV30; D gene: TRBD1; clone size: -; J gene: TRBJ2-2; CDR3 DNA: TGTGCCTGGAGTGGGACAGGGGTCGGGGAGCTGTTTTTT; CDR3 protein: CAWSGTGVGELFF
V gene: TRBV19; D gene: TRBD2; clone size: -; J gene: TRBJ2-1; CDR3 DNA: TGTGCCAGTAGTATAGTCGGGACTAGCGGGACTACCTACAATGAGCAGTTCTTC; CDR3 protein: CASSIVGTSGTTYNEQFF
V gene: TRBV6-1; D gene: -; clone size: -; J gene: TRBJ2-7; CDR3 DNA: TGTGCCAGCAGTGAAGTACGGGGTCCCTACGAGCAGTACTTC; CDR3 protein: CASSEVRGPYEQYF
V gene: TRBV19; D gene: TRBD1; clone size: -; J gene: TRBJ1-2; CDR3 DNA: TGTGCCAGTTTGGAGGGGACAGGGGCTAACTATGGCTACACCTTC; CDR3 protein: CASLEGTGANYGYTF
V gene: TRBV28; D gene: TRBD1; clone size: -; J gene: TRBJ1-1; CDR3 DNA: TGTGCCAGCAGTTTTGGACAGGTTGAAGCTTTCTTT; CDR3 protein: CASSFGQVEAFF
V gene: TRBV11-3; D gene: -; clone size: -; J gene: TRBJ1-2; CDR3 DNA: TGTGCCAGCAGCTTTTCACGGGGGAACTATGGCTACACCTTC; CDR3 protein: CASSFSRGNYGYTF
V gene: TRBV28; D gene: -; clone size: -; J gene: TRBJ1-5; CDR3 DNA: TGTGCCAGCAGAAAAGTGGTGGGAGGGAACCAGCCCCAGCATTTT; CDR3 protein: CASRKVVGGNQPQHF
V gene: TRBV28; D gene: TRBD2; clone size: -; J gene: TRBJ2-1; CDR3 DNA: TGTGCCAGCAGTTTGATCGGGAGGCCCTACAATGAGCAGTTCTTC; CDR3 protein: CASSLIGRPYNEQFF
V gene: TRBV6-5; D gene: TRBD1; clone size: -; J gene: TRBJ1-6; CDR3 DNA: TGTGCCAGCAGCCCCGGACAGGGAGGGGGTTCACCCCTCCACTTT; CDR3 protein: CASSPGQGGGSPLHF
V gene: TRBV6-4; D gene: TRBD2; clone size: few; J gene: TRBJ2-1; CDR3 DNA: TGTGCCAGCAGTGGGCGCGGGACTAGCGGCTACAATGAGCAGTTCTTC; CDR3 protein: CASSGRGTSGYNEQFF